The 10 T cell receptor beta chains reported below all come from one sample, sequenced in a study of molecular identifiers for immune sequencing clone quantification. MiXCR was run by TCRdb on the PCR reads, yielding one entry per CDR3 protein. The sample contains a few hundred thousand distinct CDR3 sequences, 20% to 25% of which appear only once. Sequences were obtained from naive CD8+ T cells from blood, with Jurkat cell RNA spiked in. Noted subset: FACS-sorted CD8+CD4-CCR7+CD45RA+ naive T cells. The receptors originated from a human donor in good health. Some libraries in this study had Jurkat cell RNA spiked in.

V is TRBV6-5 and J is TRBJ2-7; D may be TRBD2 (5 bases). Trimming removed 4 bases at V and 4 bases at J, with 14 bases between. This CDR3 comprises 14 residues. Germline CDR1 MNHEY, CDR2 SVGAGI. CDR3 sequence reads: CASSFPRSGYEQYF. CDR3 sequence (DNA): TGTGCCAGCAGTTTCCCTCGTTCGGGGTACGAGCAGTACTTC.

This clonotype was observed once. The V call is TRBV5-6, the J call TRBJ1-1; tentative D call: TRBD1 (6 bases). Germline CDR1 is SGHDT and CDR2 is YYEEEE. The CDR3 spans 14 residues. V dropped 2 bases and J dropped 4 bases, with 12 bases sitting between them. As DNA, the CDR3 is TGTGCCAGCAGCTTAAACAGGGTACGCACTGAAGCTTTCTTT. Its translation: CASSLNRVRTEAFF.

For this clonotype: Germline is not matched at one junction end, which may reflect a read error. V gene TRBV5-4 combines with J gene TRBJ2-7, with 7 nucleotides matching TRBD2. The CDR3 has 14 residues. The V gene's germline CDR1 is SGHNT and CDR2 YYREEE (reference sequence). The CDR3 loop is CASGLAGVVYEQYF. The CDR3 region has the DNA TGTGCCAGCGGCTTGGCGGGAGTGGTATACGAGCAGTACTTC.

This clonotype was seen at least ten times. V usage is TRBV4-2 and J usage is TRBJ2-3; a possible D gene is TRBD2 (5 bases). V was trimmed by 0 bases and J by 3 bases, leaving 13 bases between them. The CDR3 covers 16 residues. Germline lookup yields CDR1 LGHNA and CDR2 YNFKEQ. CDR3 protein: CASSQDSSLGTDTQYF. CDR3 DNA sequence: TGTGCCAGCAGCCAAGATTCTAGCCTCGGAACAGATACGCAGTATTTT.

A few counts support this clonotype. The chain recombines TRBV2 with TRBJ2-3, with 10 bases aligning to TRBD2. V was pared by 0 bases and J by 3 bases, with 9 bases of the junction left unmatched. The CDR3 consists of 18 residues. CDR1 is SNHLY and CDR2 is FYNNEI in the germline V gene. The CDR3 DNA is TGTGCCAGCAGTGAAGCGCTTTCGGCTAGCGGGGGTACAGATACGCAGTATTTT. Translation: CASSEALSASGGTDTQYF.

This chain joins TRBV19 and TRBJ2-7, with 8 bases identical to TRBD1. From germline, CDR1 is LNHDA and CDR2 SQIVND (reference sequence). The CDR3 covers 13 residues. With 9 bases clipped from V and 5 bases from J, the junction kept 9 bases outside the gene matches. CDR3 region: CASTGGKTDEQYF. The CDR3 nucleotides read TGTGCCAGCACAGGGGGAAAAACCGACGAGCAGTACTTC. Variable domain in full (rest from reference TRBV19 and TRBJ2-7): DGGITQSPKYLFRKEGQNVTLSCEQNLNHDAMYWYRQDPGQGLRLIYYSQIVNDFQKGDIAEGYSVSREKKESFPLTVTSAQKNPTAFYLCASTGGKTDEQYFGPGTRLTVT.

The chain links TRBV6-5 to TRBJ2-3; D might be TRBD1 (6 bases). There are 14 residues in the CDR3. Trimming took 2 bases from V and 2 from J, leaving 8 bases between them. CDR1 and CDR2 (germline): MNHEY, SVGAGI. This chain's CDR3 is CASSYGTPTDTQYF. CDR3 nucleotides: TGTGCCAGCAGTTACGGGACACCCACAGATACGCAGTATTTT.

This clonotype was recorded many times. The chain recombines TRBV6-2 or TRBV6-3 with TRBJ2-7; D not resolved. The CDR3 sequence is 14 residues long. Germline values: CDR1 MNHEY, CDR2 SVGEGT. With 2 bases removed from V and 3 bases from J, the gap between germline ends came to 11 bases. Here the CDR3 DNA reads TGTGCCAGCAGTTACGGAGAGAGGATCTACGAGCAGTACTTC. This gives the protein CASSYGERIYEQYF.

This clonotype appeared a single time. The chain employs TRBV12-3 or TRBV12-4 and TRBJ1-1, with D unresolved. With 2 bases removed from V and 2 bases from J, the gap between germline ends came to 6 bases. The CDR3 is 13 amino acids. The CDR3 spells CASSLSINTEAFF. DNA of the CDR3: TGTGCCAGCAGTTTAAGCATAAACACTGAAGCTTTCTTT.

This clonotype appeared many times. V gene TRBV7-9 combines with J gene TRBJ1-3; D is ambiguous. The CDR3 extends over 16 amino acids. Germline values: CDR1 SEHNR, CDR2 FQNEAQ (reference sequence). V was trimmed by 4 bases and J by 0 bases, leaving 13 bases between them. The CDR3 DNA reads TGTGCCAGCAGCTCTACAAGGGCCCTCTCTGGAAACACCATATATTTT. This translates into CASSSTRALSGNTIYF.